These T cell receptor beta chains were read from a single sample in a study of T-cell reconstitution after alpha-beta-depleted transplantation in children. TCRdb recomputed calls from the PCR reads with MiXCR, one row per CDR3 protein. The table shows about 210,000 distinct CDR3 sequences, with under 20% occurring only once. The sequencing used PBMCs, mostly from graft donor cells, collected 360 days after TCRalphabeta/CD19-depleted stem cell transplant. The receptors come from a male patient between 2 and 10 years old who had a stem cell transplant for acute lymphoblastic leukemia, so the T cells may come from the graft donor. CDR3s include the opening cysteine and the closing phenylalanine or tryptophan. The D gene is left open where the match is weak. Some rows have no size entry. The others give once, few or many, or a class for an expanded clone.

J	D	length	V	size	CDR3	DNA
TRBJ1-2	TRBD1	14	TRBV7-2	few	CASSSPGTGKGYTF	TGTGCCAGCAGCAGCCCCGGGACAGGGAAGGGCTACACCTTC
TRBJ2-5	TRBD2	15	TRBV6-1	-	CASSKLAGGPETQYF	TGTGCCAGCAGTAAACTAGCGGGGGGCCCCGAGACCCAGTACTTC
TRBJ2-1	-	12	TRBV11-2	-	CASSSNWNEQFF	TGTGCCAGCAGCTCTAATTGGAATGAGCAGTTCTTC
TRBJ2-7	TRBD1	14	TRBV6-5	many	CASAPTGSRYEQYF	TGTGCCAGCGCCCCGACAGGGAGTAGGTACGAGCAGTACTTC
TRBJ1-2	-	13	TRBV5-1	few	CASSRGDGYGYTF	TGCGCCAGCAGCCGCGGGGACGGTTATGGCTACACCTTC
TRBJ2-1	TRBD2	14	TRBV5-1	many	CASSWTSGNNEQFF	TGCGCCAGCAGCTGGACTAGCGGTAACAATGAGCAGTTCTTC
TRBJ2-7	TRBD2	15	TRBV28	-	CAIGGAGDISYEQYF	TGTGCCATTGGGGGAGCGGGGGACATCTCCTACGAGCAGTACTTC
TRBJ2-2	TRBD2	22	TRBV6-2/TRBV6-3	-	CASSYSKFLLMWSGEITGELFF	TGTGCCAGCAGTTACTCGAAGTTTCTCCTAATGTGGAGCGGGGAGATCACCGGGGAGCTGTTTTTT
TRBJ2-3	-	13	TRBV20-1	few	CSAWTGDTDTQYF	TGCAGTGCTTGGACTGGAGACACAGATACGCAGTATTTT
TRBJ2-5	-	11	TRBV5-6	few	CASSRAETQYF	TGTGCCAGCAGCCGGGCGGAGACCCAGTACTTC
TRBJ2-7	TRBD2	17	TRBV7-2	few	CASSSHELAGILFEQYF	TGTGCCAGCAGCTCTCACGAACTAGCGGGGATCTTGTTCGAGCAGTACTTC
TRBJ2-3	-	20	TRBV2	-	CASSERTVGLSQSGTDTQYF	TGTGCCAGCAGTGAAAGGACAGTCGGCCTAAGTCAATCCGGCACAGATACGCAGTATTTT
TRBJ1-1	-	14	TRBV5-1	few	CASSLGGFNTEAFF	TGCGCCAGCAGCTTGGGAGGGTTCAACACTGAAGCTTTCTTT
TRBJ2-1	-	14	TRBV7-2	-	CASSLALVLNEQFF	TGTGCCAGCAGCTTAGCGCTAGTTTTGAATGAGCAGTTCTTC
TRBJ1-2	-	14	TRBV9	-	CASSVVTGNYGYTF	TGTGCCAGCAGCGTAGTCACAGGGAACTATGGCTACACCTTC
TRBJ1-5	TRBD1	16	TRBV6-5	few	CASSSRGQGSNQPQHF	TGTGCCAGCAGTTCGAGAGGACAGGGGAGCAATCAGCCCCAGCATTTT
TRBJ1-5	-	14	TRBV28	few	CASSLMGRRKPQHF	TGTGCCAGCAGTTTAATGGGAAGACGAAAGCCCCAGCATTTT
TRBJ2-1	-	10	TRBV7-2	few	CASSWNEQFF	TGTGCCAGCAGCTGGAATGAGCAGTTCTTC
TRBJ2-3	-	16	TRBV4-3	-	CASSQVRGGGTDTQYF	TGCGCCAGCAGCCAGGTCAGGGGCGGGGGCACAGATACGCAGTATTTT
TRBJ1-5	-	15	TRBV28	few	CASSFYRIRNQPQHF	TGTGCCAGCAGTTTTTATCGCATACGCAATCAGCCCCAGCATTTT
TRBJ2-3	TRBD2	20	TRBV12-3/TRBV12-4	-	CASSSTLPLTSSGGTDTEYF	TGTGCCAGCAGCTCCACTCTGCCCCTAACGTCTAGCGGGGGGACAGATACGGAGTATTTT
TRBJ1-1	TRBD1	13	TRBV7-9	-	CASSLEGDSEAFF	TGTGCCAGCAGCTTGGAAGGGGACAGTGAAGCTTTCTTT
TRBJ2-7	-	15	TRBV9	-	CASSVAFGQSYEQYF	TGTGCCAGCAGCGTAGCGTTCGGACAATCCTACGAGCAGTACTTC
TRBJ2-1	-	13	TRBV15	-	CATRQAPYNEQFF	TGTGCCACCCGACAGGCGCCTTACAATGAGCAGTTCTTC
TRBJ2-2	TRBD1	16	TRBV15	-	CATSRDRGQGTGELFF	TGTGCCACCAGCAGAGACAGGGGGCAGGGCACCGGGGAGCTGTTTTTT
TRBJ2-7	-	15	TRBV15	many	CATSRDLTGTYEQYF	TGTGCCACCAGCAGAGATCTGACGGGAACCTACGAGCAGTACTTC
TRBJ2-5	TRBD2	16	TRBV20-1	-	CSARDPGRGFQETQYF	TGCAGTGCTAGAGATCCTGGGCGGGGGTTCCAAGAGACCCAGTACTTC
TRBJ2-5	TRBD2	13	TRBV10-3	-	CATGLAGGETQYF	TGTGCCACAGGACTAGCGGGGGGAGAGACCCAGTACTTC
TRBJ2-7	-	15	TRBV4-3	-	CASSPQMPASYEQYF	TGCGCCAGCAGCCCACAGATGCCCGCATCCTACGAGCAGTACTTC
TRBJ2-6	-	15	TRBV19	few	CASSPLHSGANVLTF	TGTGCCAGTAGTCCCCTCCACTCTGGGGCCAACGTCCTGACTTTC
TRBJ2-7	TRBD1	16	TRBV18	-	CASSPSETGFAYEQYF	TGTGCCAGCTCACCATCCGAGACAGGGTTCGCGTACGAGCAGTACTTC
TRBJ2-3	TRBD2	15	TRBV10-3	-	CAISEGLAGPDTQYF	TGTGCCATCAGCGAGGGTCTAGCGGGGCCGGATACGCAGTATTTT
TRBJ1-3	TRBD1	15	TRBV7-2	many	CASSSDRGSGNTIYF	TGTGCCAGCAGCTCAGACAGGGGCTCTGGAAACACCATATATTTT
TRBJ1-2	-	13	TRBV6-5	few	CASSYTPLEGYTF	TGTGCCAGCAGTTACACACCATTGGAAGGCTACACCTTC
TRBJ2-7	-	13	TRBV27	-	CASSFFGSYEQYF	TGTGCCAGCAGTTTTTTCGGGAGCTACGAGCAGTACTTC
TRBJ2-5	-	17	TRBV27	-	CASSLSSVRSHSGSQYF	TGTGCCAGCAGTTTATCTAGCGTTCGTTCACACTCGGGGAGCCAGTACTTC
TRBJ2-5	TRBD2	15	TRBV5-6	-	CASSLLAGAQETQYF	TGTGCCAGCAGCTTACTAGCGGGGGCTCAAGAGACCCAGTACTTC